Given below is one TCR beta chain in context. The data derive from a study of CD8+CD57+ T cells in acquired aplastic anemia. About the study: Sorting CD4+ and CD8+ cells gave DNA averaging approximately 3 ug.

For CDR3 and TCR beta VDJ profiling, genomic DNA was the template used. TCRdb ran MiXCR on the reads and lists one entry per CDR3 protein. The repertoire holds some 220,000 distinct CDR3 sequences, about a third seen once, with 0.95% to 1.2% in the top ten. CDR3 length: 15 residues. The germline CDR1 and CDR2 sequences are LGHDT and YNNKEL (reference sequence). With 0 bases clipped from V and 3 bases from J, the junction kept 1 base outside the gene matches. The sequence came from a human donor in good health, serving as a control. Sample: sorted CD4+, CD8+, or CD8+CD57+ T cells (not recorded which) from PBMCs. V gene TRBV3-1 combines with J gene TRBJ1-2, with 10 bases identical to TRBD1. The CDR3 DNA follows: TGTGCCAGCAGCCAAGACGGACAGGGGGACTATGGCTACACCTTC. Protein sequence: CASSQDGQGDYGYTF.